This T cell receptor (beta chain) was obtained from a study of blood T cell repertoires in COVID-19 (dated by TCRdb to about 2020). A note on the overall study: Samples from collaborators originated in the United States, Italy and Spain and spanned both the acute and convalescent phases of COVID-19. Samples came from the ongoing ImmuneRACE study (first 160 participants) plus 1,254 subjects from 6 global collaborators. The material from the prospective study consisted of cDNA or gDNA derived from T cells, B-cell-depleted T cells, or PBMCs. Subjects who had been exposed to COVID-19, were actively infected with it, or had recovered from it provided the deeply sampled blood TCRbeta repertoires that made up the dataset. Sample metadata almost always included a de-identified subject ID, COVID-19 status, age in years and sex. Where available, HLA class I and class II types were obtained from metadata supplied by the sample provider rather than from assay-based typing. The repertoires were released in a freely available public database intended as a resource for research on the immune response to SARS-CoV-2.

Each collaborating institution followed its own protocols to collect whole blood in K2EDTA tubes. For TCRbeta analysis, collaborator samples were shipped as frozen whole blood, as isolated PBMCs, or as DNA extracted from either sample type. What the work shows at the level of the full study, not this receptor alone: The amount of clinical and demographic metadata varied by source and participant and was provided uncurated.

The immunoSEQ Assay, a bias-controlled multiplex PCR, was used to amplify TCRbeta CDR3 regions from genomic DNA. For the original study's pipeline: The number of nucleated cells in each sample was estimated from the amplification of reference gene primers within the assay. To quantify the absolute abundance of each unique TCRbeta CDR3 rearrangement, sequence reads were collapsed and filtered. For each sample, productive Simpson clonality was calculated as the square root of Simpson's diversity index over productive rearrangements. Imported from immuneACCESS, the table was reduced by TCRdb to in-frame sequences with V and J called. These copies leave out some clones; in studies compared against another copy, an unresolved V gene accounts for under half, and the cause of the remainder is not known. The V and J calls and clone size come from that table; D and trimming were worked out from the DNA. Present in this sample are roughly 230,000 clones, about four fifths of which were seen just once. About 4.2% of the sample comes from the top ten.

CDR1 SEHNR and CDR2 FQNEAQ were looked up in the germline V gene (reference sequence). The CDR3 sequence holds 17 residues, the cysteine and phenylalanine included. The DNA shown is the 51-base CDR3, in frame from base 1. V is cut back by 0 bases and J by 4 bases, with 5 bases in the junction unmatched. Notes on this clone: Its antigen has not been determined. No base qualities exist here, and no much larger clone lies one base off it.

The TCR comes from a man aged 45-60 years with active or convalescent COVID-19. The chain joins TRBV7-9 to TRBJ2-2; 10 bases in the middle match TRBD2. The specimen was peripheral blood. Read as DNA, the sequence is TGTGCCAGCAGCTTAGCATCCGGGACTAGCGCCACCGGGGAGCTGTTTTTT. It specifies CASSLASGTSATGELFF.